The rows below give T cell receptor beta chains drawn from one sample of a study of beta chain features in type 1 diabetes. Assay: immunoSEQ multiplex PCR; the TCRdb copy retains only in-frame clones and omits some. The repertoire includes a few hundred thousand clones, 9.6% of them detected once, and about 0.64% sits in the top ten. The material sequenced was central memory CD4+ T cells from blood. Receptors were obtained from a young man with type 1 diabetes. CDR3s include the opening cysteine and the closing phenylalanine or tryptophan. Only part of the rows carry a size: once, few, many, or a class if the clone is expanded.

V gene	J gene	clone size	CDR3 length	CDR3 protein
TRBV6-1	TRBJ2-1	.	15	CASSEVGKWWNEQFF
TRBV19	TRBJ2-2	.	15	CASSGAGLNTGELFF
TRBV5-4	TRBJ2-5	.	14	CASSLLGGRETQYF
TRBV7-2	TRBJ2-1	.	14	CASSQLSGTNEQFF
TRBV10-3	TRBJ2-2	.	13	CAILAGVSGELFF
TRBV11-2	TRBJ2-1	few	17	CASSLDLTRSSYNEQFF
TRBV30	TRBJ2-2	many	17	CAWSRLSRLQDTGELFF
TRBV7-9	TRBJ2-7	.	14	CASSFVAASYEQYF
TRBV7-8	TRBJ2-5	.	18	CASSSPGTSGYYQETQYF
TRBV7-6	TRBJ2-7	.	13	CASSIGTDYEQYF
TRBV27	TRBJ2-5	.	18	CASSPHAGLAGDAETQYF
TRBV5-1	TRBJ2-1	few	15	CASSPTLGGANEQFF
TRBV29-1	TRBJ2-2	few	17	CSVVPVFGRGSTGELFF
TRBV28	TRBJ2-3	few	16	CASTSSKGSETDTQYF
TRBV19	TRBJ2-7	many	15	CASSMRAGEAYEQYF
TRBV4-3	TRBJ2-7	many	16	CASSQDWTAPTYEQYF
TRBV28	TRBJ1-3	many	13	CASIRGSGNTIYF
TRBV5-1	TRBJ1-1	.	13	CASSRTGGTEAFF
TRBV27	TRBJ1-2	few	15	CASSQQWGASYGYTF
TRBV6-1	TRBJ2-7	.	14	CASSPGPGRYEQYF
TRBV28	TRBJ1-1	few	15	CASSLLGAGGTEAFF
TRBV11-2	TRBJ2-2	.	18	CASSLASRSSDFPGELFF
TRBV9	TRBJ2-2	many	15	CASSVGPSDTGELFF
TRBV5-4	TRBJ2-4	few	15	CASSPPQGDKNIQYF
TRBV19	TRBJ1-2	.	16	CASSTPEGDKAPGYTF
TRBV27	TRBJ2-2	.	13	CASSYRGVGELFF
TRBV4-2	TRBJ1-2	.	14	CASSQGGSGYGYTF
TRBV28	TRBJ2-7	few	13	CASSLAKTRTEYF
TRBV29-1	TRBJ2-7	few	10	CSVEEGEQYF
TRBV11-3	TRBJ2-7	.	15	CASSLQGASGYEQYF
TRBV6-1	TRBJ2-4	few	13	CASTTGTGIIQYF
TRBV27	TRBJ1-5	.	17	CASRPQRGRGSNQPQHF
TRBV6-6	TRBJ2-2	few	14	CATRALAGAGELFF
TRBV7-2	TRBJ1-5	.	16	CASSLGQGRANQPQHF
TRBV10-3	TRBJ1-2	few	14	CAIGSGPDNYGYTF
TRBV7-8	TRBJ2-2	.	15	CASSKGTGNTGELFF
TRBV7-3	TRBJ1-2	few	13	CASSAGTEGGYTF
TRBV5-1	TRBJ2-3	few	16	CASSLALAGGTDTQYF
TRBV5-4	TRBJ1-2	.	13	CASSLAANYGYTF
TRBV7-7	TRBJ2-5	many	15	CASSLYTGESETQYF
TRBV10-2	TRBJ2-5	few	19	CASSDLLFRDSEAQETQYF
TRBV2	TRBJ1-3	many	16	CASSPLGAFSGNTIYF
TRBV28	TRBJ2-7	many	14	CASRDRGSSYEQYF
TRBV10-3	TRBJ1-5	few	13	CANGQGSNQPQHF
TRBV10-3	TRBJ2-1	few	15	CAISTSSGRENEQFF
TRBV11-2	TRBJ2-1	few	16	CASSSRSSGTYNEQFF
TRBV7-3	TRBJ2-2	.	14	CASSKTTYGGELFF
TRBV28	TRBJ2-1	.	17	CASSHNSGTSYRNEQFF
TRBV7-8	TRBJ2-2	many	13	CASSFSSTGELFF
TRBV11-3	TRBJ1-2	few	12	CASSDRRGGYTF